This T cell receptor beta chain appears in the sequencing data of a study of T cell responses to AZD1222 COVID-19 vaccine. As for the study in general: Second-dose schedules of about 4 or about 12 weeks were combined. Points from the study as a whole: All repertoire sampling was performed exclusively after the peak T cell response. Per reports, nearly half of all spike-specific TCRs target regions that are unmutated in variants.

Deletions cut 3 bases from V and 7 bases from J, with 15 bases between. Germline assignment: CDR1 LGHDT and CDR2 YNNKEL (reference sequence). The CDR3 has 14 residues. About this clone: Its antigen remains unidentified.

The repertoire was sequenced with immunoSEQ multiplex PCR; TCRdb's copy has only in-frame clones and lacks some. The sample holds approximately 130,000 clones; approximately 91% are singletons and the top ten take 25% to 30%. The chain links TRBV3-1 (or the pseudogene TRBV3-2) to TRBJ1-2; D gene uncertain. Sequencing used peripheral blood, obtained on day 0 of AZD1222 vaccination. The TCR sequence derives from an adult in good health. The CDR3 DNA sequence: TGTGCCAGCAGCCAGGAGGGATCGGCGGGTGGCTACACCTTC. Its translation: CASSQEGSAGGYTF.